This TCR beta chain was sequenced in a study of blood T cells in healthy people across ages. A sample-barcoded 5' primer and a J-beta primer mix were used in a second PCR of roughly 7 to 11 cycles. Using its own MiXCR run on the 5' RACE reads, TCRdb lists one record per CDR3 protein. The sample holds about a million distinct CDR3 sequences, under 40% seen once. Whole-study findings and limits: Donor CMV status was unknown, possibly confounding expanded clonotype changes. Long-lived donors carried more naive CD4+ cells and greater diversity than aged donors.

The CDR3 covers 17 residues. V lost 1 base and J 2 bases, leaving 16 bases between the germline ends. The V gene's germline CDR1 is SGHTA and CDR2 FQGNSA. This clonotype showed up many times. Its antigen is not identified. Samples had at least 6.5 million PBMCs isolated from them. Per sample, no less than 6 micrograms of total RNA were extracted. Source material: blood. This chain links TRBV7-2 with TRBJ2-3, with D possibly matching TRBD2 (6 bases). The receptor was isolated from a man younger than 35 in good health. The CDR3 nucleotides are TGTGCCAGCAGCTTAGGGGGGACTGTTTATAACACAGATACGCAGTATTTT. Its protein is CASSLGGTVYNTDTQYF. Combining the CDR3 with reference TRBV7-2 and TRBJ2-3 gives the whole variable domain GAGVSQSPSNKVTEKGKDVELRCDPISGHTALYWYRQSLGQGLEFLIYFQGNSAPDKSGLPSDRFSAERTGGSVSTLTIQRTQQEDSAVYLCASSLGGTVYNTDTQYFGPGTRLTVL.